This TCR beta chain emerged from a study of prognosis after radiotherapy for stage I lung cancer. Whole-study context: Of the enrolled patients, about 15 had newly diagnosed primary stage I lung tumors, while roughly 5 had oligometastatic NSCLC following surgical resection of the primary tumor. General study points: Tumor specificity of expanded TCR clones went undetermined.

Two-round multiplex PCR, the amplification method, yielded TCR beta CDR3 from genomic DNA. The first PCR round targeted every TRBV and TRBJ gene with specific primers. TCRdb re-called the multiplex PCR reads with MiXCR, one entry per CDR3 protein. The data show 38,000 or so distinct CDR3 sequences, with approximately 25% seen just once and less than 30% held by the top ten. Blood, around 6 milliliters, was collected at each of two time points. In germline, CDR1 is LNHDA, CDR2 SQIVND (reference sequence). V lost 5 bases and J lost 8, with 15 bases in between. CDR3 length equals 13 residues. This clonotype was counted ten times or more. Its matching antigen is unknown.

The TCR originated in a donor over 45 with non-small cell lung cancer. The specimen comprised PBMCs, sampled before or after stereotactic body radiation therapy (not recorded which). The genes are TRBV19 and TRBJ1-1, with a weak D call TRBD1 (5 bases). CDR3 sequence (DNA): TGTGCCAGTAGTTCCCAGGATGGGGGGGAAGCTTTCTTT. Its translation is CASSSQDGGEAFF.